This entry is about one T cell receptor beta chain. Its antigen is unidentified. With a J-beta primer mix and a sample-barcoded 5' primer, a second PCR ran 7 to 11 cycles. A 12-random-nucleotide template-switch adaptor tagged each cDNA molecule. TCRdb used MiXCR to reprocess the 5' RACE reads, holding one entry per CDR3 protein. The sample records under 2,000,000 distinct CDR3 sequences, 49% being singletons. The data stem from a study of blood T cells in healthy people across ages. The study's findings and limits: The donors' CMV status was not determined, possibly confounding changes in expanded clonotypes. There was a strong correlation between TCR beta diversity and naive T cell percentage.

The authors extracted at least 6 micrograms of total RNA per sample. V lost 1 base and J lost 6, with 24 bases in between. This CDR3 is built from 18 residues. Germline values: CDR1 SGHTA, CDR2 FQGTGA. This TCR was recovered from a woman in her thirties or forties in good health. Specimen: blood. The V and J genes are TRBV7-3 and TRBJ1-2; D might be TRBD1 (6 bases). This CDR3 reads CASSLRGTVWGQKDGYTF. For the CDR3, the DNA is TGTGCCAGCAGCTTAAGGGGAACGGTGTGGGGACAAAAGGATGGCTACACCTTC.